Below, one T cell receptor (beta chain) is given with its context. Its antigen is not identified. Produced via immunoSEQ multiplex PCR; TCRdb's table is partial and in-frame only. Among roughly 250,000 clones listed, around 81% were seen once. This sample stems from a study of Tregs in tolerant kidney transplant recipients. Study observations and caveats: Biological reproducibility was not directly addressed in this study. The small number of patients limits these findings pending further validation. The most relevant donor-specific Treg TCRbeta repertoire apparently came from expansion with activated donor B cells.

Germline values: CDR1 SGHAT, CDR2 FQNNGV. This CDR3 has 16 residues. The V and J ends lost 0 bases and 3 bases, in that order; junction bases with no gene match: 7. CD4+CD25+CD127- Tregs, CD4+CD25- non-Tregs, CD4 and CD8 cells were sorted. This sequence originates from a human donor in good health. This rearrangement joins TRBV11-2 to TRBJ2-7, with TRBD1 identical over 8 bases. What was sequenced was CD4+ T cells from blood. The chain's CDR3 is CASSLELGQGGYEQYF. The CDR3 bases are TGTGCCAGCAGCTTAGAGTTAGGACAGGGCGGCTACGAGCAGTACTTC.